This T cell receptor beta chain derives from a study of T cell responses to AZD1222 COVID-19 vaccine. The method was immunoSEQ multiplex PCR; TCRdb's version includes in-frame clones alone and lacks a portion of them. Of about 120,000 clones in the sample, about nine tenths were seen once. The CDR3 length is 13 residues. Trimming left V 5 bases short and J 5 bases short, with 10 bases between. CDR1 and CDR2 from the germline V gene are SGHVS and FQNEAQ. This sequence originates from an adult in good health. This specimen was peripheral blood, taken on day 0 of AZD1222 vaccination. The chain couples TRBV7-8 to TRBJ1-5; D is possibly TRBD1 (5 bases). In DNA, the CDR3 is TGTGCCAGCAGCGTTGACAGACATCAGCCCCAGCATTTT. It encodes CASSVDRHQPQHF.